Listed below are T cell receptor beta chains from one sample, sequenced in a study of T cells after posttransplantation cyclophosphamide. Produced via immunoSEQ multiplex PCR; TCRdb's table is partial and in-frame only. This set yields about 7,700 clones and no singletons; the top ten hold 6%. Sequences were derived from PBMCs, sampled after allogeneic stem cell transplant with posttransplant cyclophosphamide. Source of these receptors: a female patient in her forties or fifties who received an allogeneic stem cell transplant from an unrelated donor, was CMV-positive, and had acute GVHD only. These T cells may partly come from the graft donor. Both conserved end residues are part of each CDR3. The D gene is left open where the match is weak. Some rows have no size entry. The others give once, few or many, or a class for an expanded clone.

TRBJ2-7	TRBV6-5	many	NA	TGTGCCAGCGGTCGCGGGACCTACGAGCAGTACTTC	CASGRGTYEQYF
TRBJ2-1	TRBV7-9	many	TRBD2	TGTGCCAGCAGCTCGACCGGGACTAGCGGGAGGTTCTACAATGAGCAGTTCTTC	CASSSTGTSGRFYNEQFF
TRBJ1-1	TRBV11-2	medium-sized	NA	TGTGCCAGCAGCTTCACCGGGAACACTGAAGCTTTCTTT	CASSFTGNTEAFF
TRBJ1-1	TRBV29-1	many	NA	TGCAGCGGGACGGAGGTTGTGGCTGAAGCTTTCTTT	CSGTEVVAEAFF
TRBJ2-3	TRBV27	many	NA	TGTGCCAGCAGTCTATCATGGACAGTTTCTAGCACAGATACGCAGTATTTT	CASSLSWTVSSTDTQYF
TRBJ2-7	TRBV5-6	many	NA	TGTGCCAGCACTCCCGGGAGCTCCTACGAGCAGTACTTC	CASTPGSSYEQYF
TRBJ2-3	TRBV30	many	NA	TGTGCTTTGGAGGGAGGCTCAGATACGCAGTATTTT	CALEGGSDTQYF
TRBJ2-7	TRBV4-3	medium-sized	TRBD2	TGCGCCAGCAGCCAAGATCATGGCGGGAGAAGTGGCGAGCAGTACTTC	CASSQDHGGRSGEQYF
TRBJ2-7	TRBV5-1	few	NA	TGCGCCAGCAGCTTGGAGGGGGATGGGTCGTACGAGCAGTACTTC	CASSLEGDGSYEQYF
TRBJ1-2	TRBV28	medium-sized	TRBD1	TGTGCCAGCACCCTACTGGGGGACAGACTTAACTATGGCTACACCTTC	CASTLLGDRLNYGYTF
TRBJ2-7	TRBV27	many	TRBD1	TGTGCCAGCAGTTCCGACAGGGGGAGCTACGAGCAGTACTTC	CASSSDRGSYEQYF
TRBJ2-7	TRBV7-2	many	TRBD2	TGTGCCAGCAGCTGGGATGGGCTAGCGGGATCCTCGGGGGAGCAGTACTTC	CASSWDGLAGSSGEQYF
TRBJ1-4	TRBV2	many	NA	TGTGCCAGCGGTAGTGTCCGGGAAAAACTGTTTTTT	CASGSVREKLFF
TRBJ1-4	TRBV30	many	TRBD1	TGTGCCTGGACCCGTACCGGGACAGGGGGTGAAAAACTGTTTTTT	CAWTRTGTGGEKLFF
TRBJ1-5	TRBV19	many	TRBD1	TGTGCCAGTAGTGCCGACAGGGTTTTGAGGCAGCCCCAGCATTTT	CASSADRVLRQPQHF
TRBJ2-3	TRBV4-3	NA	TRBD1	TGCGCCAGCAGCCCTTACTTAGGGACAGGGCCTGATACAGATACGCAGTATTTT	CASSPYLGTGPDTDTQYF
TRBJ2-1	TRBV19	many	TRBD2	TGTGCCAGTAAGCAGGGTAGCGGGGCCCACAATGAGCAGTTCTTC	CASKQGSGAHNEQFF
TRBJ2-5	TRBV29-1	many	TRBD2	TGCAGCGTTGAGTATACTACTAGCGGGGTAGAGACCCAGTACTTC	CSVEYTTSGVETQYF
TRBJ2-3	TRBV5-4	many	NA	TGTGCCAGCAGCCCCCGGGACTCCCCCGCAGATACGCAGTATTTT	CASSPRDSPADTQYF
TRBJ2-3	TRBV15	NA	TRBD2	TGTGCCACCAGCAGTACCGGGACTAGCGTCGCGGATACGCAGTATTTT	CATSSTGTSVADTQYF
TRBJ2-1	TRBV6-1	many	TRBD2	TGTGCCAGCTTGCGGCGGGAGGTTCCGAATGAGCAGTTCTTC	CASLRREVPNEQFF
TRBJ1-1	TRBV6-5	many	TRBD1	TGTGCCAGCAGCTCTTTGACAGGGGCCACTGAAGCTTTCTTT	CASSSLTGATEAFF
TRBJ2-5	TRBV30	NA	TRBD1	TGTGCCAGCACCAGGACAGGGGGATTAGAGACCCAGTACTTC	CASTRTGGLETQYF
TRBJ1-4	TRBV7-9	many	NA	TGTGCCAGCAGCTTGGGGAGTCCTAATGAAAAACTGTTTTTT	CASSLGSPNEKLFF
TRBJ1-5	TRBV7-7	many	NA	TGTGCTAGCAGCTTAGGAGCAGGGCAGCCCCAGCATTTT	CASSLGAGQPQHF
TRBJ2-7	TRBV18	many	NA	TGTGCCAGCTCACCACCTTTAGCAGGGTCCTACGAGCAGTACTTC	CASSPPLAGSYEQYF
TRBJ1-6	TRBV5-4	many	NA	TGTGCCAGCAGCTCGCGGACAGTAGATTCACCCCTCCACTTT	CASSSRTVDSPLHF
TRBJ2-1	TRBV11-2	medium-sized	TRBD2	TGTGCCAGCAGCTACGGGACTAGCGGGACCTACAATGAGCAGTTCTTC	CASSYGTSGTYNEQFF
TRBJ2-7	TRBV7-9	many	NA	TGTGCCAGCAGCTTAAACTCAGGGTACTACGAGCAGTACTTC	CASSLNSGYYEQYF
TRBJ2-1	TRBV11-3	medium-sized	NA	TGTGCCAGCAGCTCGGGTGGAGAGCAGTTCTTC	CASSSGGEQFF
TRBJ1-1	TRBV4-1	medium-sized	NA	TGCGCCAGCAGCCAAGGGAGGGCGGCCATGAACACTGAAGCTTTCTTT	CASSQGRAAMNTEAFF
TRBJ2-5	TRBV12-5	NA	NA	TGTGCTAGTGGTATTTGGACTCCTCGTCAAAAGACCCAGTACTTC	CASGIWTPRQKTQYF
TRBJ2-5	TRBV10-3	few	TRBD1	TGTGCCATCAGTGAGCGGCAGGGGGCTGGAGAGACCCAGTACTTC	CAISERQGAGETQYF
TRBJ2-3	TRBV28	many	TRBD1	TGTGCCAGCAGTTCGTATGACAGGGCTCCCTCCACAGATACGCAGTATTTT	CASSSYDRAPSTDTQYF
TRBJ2-5	TRBV18	few	NA	TGTGCCAGCTCGCCGGACATCCTGGTGGGGCAGTACTTC	CASSPDILVGQYF
TRBJ2-7	TRBV11-1	many	NA	TGTGCCAGCAGCTACAACTACGAGCAGTACTTC	CASSYNYEQYF